The 21 T cell receptor beta chains in this list originate from one sample, sequenced in a study of cytomegalovirus exposure and HLA in healthy donors. Profiled with immunoSEQ multiplex PCR; TCRdb holds only in-frame clones, not every one. The sample has some 170,000 clones, around nine tenths seen once. The sample consisted of PBMCs. The origin of the receptors is a man in his late teens or twenties in good health and CMV-seropositive.

The V call is TRBV7-9, the J call TRBJ1-4; D is perhaps TRBD1 (5 bases). The V end was cut by 3 bases, the J end by 6 bases, with 23 bases between. Germline CDR1 reads SEHNR; CDR2 reads FQNEAQ (reference sequence). The CDR3 spans 18 residues. As DNA, the CDR3 is TGTGCCAGCAGCTTCGCCAGAGGGGCGGCGCGGGGGGATGAAAAACTGTTTTTT. It encodes CASSFARGAARGDEKLFF.

The V gene is TRBV7-2, the J gene TRBJ2-1; 10 bases agree with TRBD2. With V trimmed by 5 bases and J by 7 bases, 11 bases remained unmatched. The CDR3 extends over 16 amino acids. Per the germline V gene, CDR1 is SGHTA and CDR2 is FQGNSA. Here the CDR3 DNA reads TGTGCCAGCAGCCTTAGCGTCTGGACTAGCGGAAATGAGCAGTTCTTC. Translated, it gives CASSLSVWTSGNEQFF. Variable domain in full (rest from reference TRBV7-2 and TRBJ2-1): GAGVSQSPSNKVTEKGKDVELRCDPISGHTALYWYRQSLGQGLEFLIYFQGNSAPDKSGLPSDRFSAERTGGSVSTLTIQRTQQEDSAVYLCASSLSVWTSGNEQFFGPGTRLTVL.

The CDR3 sequence is CASSQDLTNYEQYF. CDR3 DNA sequence: TGTGCCAGCAGCCAAGATCTGACTAACTACGAGCAGTACTTC. This chain joins TRBV14 and TRBJ2-7, with D maybe TRBD2 (5 bases). Germline V gene lookup returns CDR1 SGHDN and CDR2 FVKESK. V lost 0 bases to trimming and J lost 3 bases, with 9 bases between them. This CDR3 region has 14 residues.

This clone was seen just once. This chain uses TRBV11-1 with TRBJ2-7; 9 nucleotides line up with TRBD1. V trimming: 0 bases; J trimming: 9 bases; junction bases outside the gene matches: 12. This CDR3 comprises 16 residues. CDR1 is SGHAT, CDR2 FQDESV, per germline (reference sequence). In DNA, the CDR3 is TGTGCCAGCAGCTTAGCTTCGGGACAGGGAACTACGAGGCAGTACTTC. The encoded protein is CASSLASGQGTTRQYF.

The chain recombines TRBV6-1 with TRBJ2-1; TRBD2 agrees at 8 bases. Trimming removed 2 bases from V and 3 bases from J; junction bases left unmatched: 6. Germline V CDR1 and CDR2: MNHNS, SASEGT. This CDR3 has 16 residues. CDR3 in amino acids: CASSEMGGRSYNEQFF. The CDR3 nucleotides read TGTGCCAGCAGTGAAATGGGCGGGAGGAGCTACAATGAGCAGTTCTTC.

This chain joins TRBV29-1 and TRBJ2-1; TRBD2 matches 9 bases. Germline values: CDR1 SQVTM, CDR2 ANQGSEA. The CDR3 runs to 15 residues. J was trimmed by 4 bases and V by 6 bases; bases with no gene match: 10. The CDR3 here is CSVVLAGGRYNEQFF. The CDR3 DNA sequence: TGCAGCGTAGTCCTTGCGGGAGGGCGGTACAATGAGCAGTTCTTC.

J is TRBJ2-2 and V is TRBV11-2, with TRBD1 matching over 8 bases. V lost 5 bases to trimming and J lost 3 bases; unmatched junction nucleotides: 5. Per germline, CDR1 SGHAT and CDR2 FQNNGV. There are 15 residues in the CDR3. In DNA, the CDR3 is TGTGCCAGCAGCCCTCGGACAGGGTACACCGGGGAGCTGTTTTTT. This encodes CASSPRTGYTGELFF.

The V call is TRBV5-4, the J call TRBJ2-7, with TRBD1 identical over 7 bases. CDR1 is SGHNT and CDR2 is YYREEE in the germline V gene (reference sequence). The CDR3 runs 15 residues. V lost 5 bases to trimming and J lost 4 bases; unmatched junction nucleotides: 12. The CDR3 nucleotides read TGTGCCAGCAGTACGGGGACAGTACTTCTATACGAGCAGTACTTC. Protein: CASSTGTVLLYEQYF. The complete variable domain, with remaining parts taken from reference TRBV5-4 and TRBJ2-7, reads ETGVTQSPTHLIKTRGQQVTLRCSSQSGHNTVSWYQQALGQGPQFIFQYYREEENGRGNFPPRFSGLQFPNYSSELNVNALELDDSALYLCASSTGTVLLYEQYFGPGTRLTVT.

This chain uses TRBV5-1 with TRBJ2-3, with 11 nucleotides matching TRBD2. Germline V gene data show CDR1 as SGHRS and CDR2 as YFSETQ. Germline trimming cut 4 bases from V and 0 bases from J; bases unmatched to any gene: 10. The length of the CDR3 is 18 residues. This chain's CDR3 is CASSRGKTSGNSTDTQYF. The CDR3 nucleotides are TGCGCCAGCAGCCGGGGAAAGACTAGCGGGAATAGCACAGATACGCAGTATTTT.

The chain has TRBV27 and TRBJ2-1; the match to TRBD2 covers 7 bases. Unmatched junction bases numbered 3, after V lost 6 bases and J lost 7 bases. Germline CDR1 and CDR2: MNHEY and SMNVEV (reference sequence). The CDR3 is 12 amino acids. CDR3 sequence reads: CASRPAGNEQFF. CDR3 in DNA: TGTGCCAGCAGGCCAGCGGGAAATGAGCAGTTCTTC.

The rearrangement uses TRBV9 and TRBJ2-7; 7 nucleotides agree with TRBD2. The germline CDR1 and CDR2 sequences are SGDLS and YYNGEE. The CDR3 consists of 14 residues. The V gene end was trimmed by 1 base and the J gene end by 3 bases; junction bases not matched to a gene: 4. CDR3 residues: CASSVSLADYEQYF. DNA for the CDR3: TGTGCCAGCAGCGTAAGCCTAGCGGACTACGAGCAGTACTTC.

This clone appeared a few times. The chain recombines TRBV10-2 with TRBJ1-1; D gene uncertain. The CDR3 sequence is 11 residues long. V lost 5 bases and J lost 1, with 2 bases in between. The germline CDR1 and CDR2 sequences are WSHSY and SAAADI. CDR3 nucleotides: TGCGCCAGCAGTCGGAACACTGAAGCTTTCTTT. This translates into CASSRNTEAFF.

The chain is built from TRBV5-1 and TRBJ1-1, with TRBD1 matching 9 bases. Trimming took 5 bases from V and 2 from J; bases not matched to a gene: 13. Looked up from germline, CDR1 is SGHRS and CDR2 is YFSETQ. There are 17 residues in the CDR3. This chain's CDR3 is CASSAQTPGQGNTEAFF. The CDR3 DNA reads TGCGCCAGCAGTGCTCAGACCCCGGGACAGGGAAACACTGAAGCTTTCTTT.

This chain connects TRBV2 to TRBJ2-1; the match to TRBD2 covers 7 bases. V shed 4 bases, J shed 3 bases, and the junction held 6 bases outside the gene matches. This CDR3 is built from 15 residues. Per germline, CDR1 SNHLY and CDR2 FYNNEI. CDR3 in amino acids: CASSGPPGGYNEQFF. The CDR3, as DNA: TGTGCCAGCAGTGGGCCCCCGGGGGGCTACAATGAGCAGTTCTTC. Together with reference TRBV2 and TRBJ2-1, the CDR3 gives the full variable domain: EPEVTQTPSHQVTQMGQEVILRCVPISNHLYFYWYRQILGQKVEFLVSFYNNEISEKSEIFDDQFSVERPDGSNFTLKIRSTKLEDSAMYFCASSGPPGGYNEQFFGPGTRLTVL.

The rearrangement joins TRBV27 to TRBJ2-3; TRBD2 matches at 11 bases. V dropped 4 bases and J dropped 4; count of bases not matched to a gene: 1. In germline, CDR1 is MNHEY, CDR2 SMNVEV (reference sequence). The CDR3 totals 14 residues. The CDR3 loop reads CASSSLAGADTQYF. The CDR3 DNA reads TGTGCCAGCAGTTCACTAGCGGGGGCAGATACGCAGTATTTT.

This clone occurred a few times. This chain joins TRBV30 and TRBJ2-7, with D uncertain. The CDR3 runs to 12 residues. V was clipped by 0 bases and J by 7 bases, with 10 bases between them. Germline V gene sequence: CDR1 GTSNPN, CDR2 SVGIG (reference sequence). CDR3: CAWSVLRWEQYF. The CDR3 coding sequence is TGTGCCTGGAGTGTACTTCGTTGGGAGCAGTACTTC.

V usage is TRBV19 and J usage is TRBJ2-1; TRBD1 agrees at 11 bases. Losses at the gene ends were 3 bases for V and 14 bases for J; bases not matched to a gene: 6. Per the germline V gene, CDR1 is LNHDA and CDR2 is SQIVND (reference sequence). This CDR3 region has 13 residues. As DNA, the CDR3 is TGTGCCAGTAGTATGAAGGGACAGGGGGTTGAGTTCTTC. Translation: CASSMKGQGVEFF.

The chain joins TRBV6-5 to TRBJ2-1, with 14 nucleotides matching TRBD2. V shed 6 bases, J shed 8 bases, and the junction held 3 bases outside the gene matches. The CDR3 is 14 amino acids. Germline CDR1 is MNHEY and CDR2 is SVGAGI. The CDR3 nucleotides are TGTGCCAGCAGGGGGACTAGCGGGAGATATGAGCAGTTCTTC. It is translated as CASRGTSGRYEQFF.

The V call is TRBV6-6, the J call TRBJ1-1, with a weak D call TRBD1 (5 bases). This CDR3 comprises 16 residues. Germline V gene data show CDR1 as MNHNY and CDR2 as SVGAGI (reference sequence). V lost 6 bases and J 0 bases, leaving 17 bases between the germline ends. The CDR3 DNA reads as TGTGCCAGCAGCGGAAACAGGAATAGAATGAACACTGAAGCTTTCTTT. Its translation: CASSGNRNRMNTEAFF.

The chain combines TRBV20-1 with TRBJ2-3; D gene unclear. CDR1 and CDR2 from the germline V gene are DFQATT and SNEGSKA (reference sequence). V lost 3 bases to trimming and J lost 2 bases, with 3 bases between them. The CDR3 loop spans 11 amino acids. The CDR3 DNA follows: TGCAGTGCTAGTATCACAGATACGCAGTATTTT. Translating it yields CSASITDTQYF.

CDR3 loop: CASSQRTGGYNYGYTF. The DNA for the CDR3 is TGTGCCAGCAGCCAGCGGACAGGGGGCTATAACTATGGCTACACCTTC. The chain recombines TRBV14 with TRBJ1-2; 11 nucleotides match TRBD1. Germline loops: CDR1 SGHDN, CDR2 FVKESK. Losses at the gene ends were 3 bases for V and 1 base for J; bases not matched to a gene: 4. This CDR3 contains 16 residues.